This T cell receptor (beta chain) was profiled in a study of Graves' ophthalmopathy and Graves' hyperthyroidism. This clonotype came up many times. Its antigen is as yet unknown. Diagnostic conclusions were grounded in clinical symptoms, serum thyroxine, TRAb, thyroid ultrasound and orbital computed tomography. Study-wide results and limits: It was with approximately 70% sensitivity and around 72% specificity that the model predicted ophthalmopathy progression.

V lost 0 bases to trimming and J lost 7 bases, with 19 bases between them. CDR3 length: 16 amino acids. CDR1 LNHDA and CDR2 SQIVND come from the germline V gene (reference sequence). Researchers took RNA transcripts and amplified TCR beta CDR3 regions from them. The first-round RT-PCR employed HTBI primers together with the Qiagen OneStep RT-PCR kit. A multiplex PCR was then performed as the second round. TCRdb fed the multiplex PCR reads into MiXCR, producing one record per CDR3 protein. The sample lists nearly 400,000 distinct CDR3 sequences; about a sixth were seen once. Sequencing was done on a sample of peripheral blood. The chain combines TRBV19 with TRBJ2-7, with D perhaps given as TRBD1 or TRBD2 (5 bases each). The source is a woman aged 18-29 years with Graves' ophthalmopathy. CDR3: CASSIDPGRPVVEQYF. The CDR3 DNA follows: TGTGCCAGTAGTATAGATCCGGGACGCCCGGTCGTAGAGCAGTACTTC.